The 4 T cell receptor beta chains given below trace back to one sample, sequenced in a study of Graves' ophthalmopathy and Graves' hyperthyroidism. The TCR beta CDR3 regions underwent amplification from RNA transcripts. First-round RT-PCR relied on HTBI primers, and a second-round multiplex PCR came next. Using its own MiXCR run on the multiplex PCR reads, TCRdb lists one record per CDR3 protein. The sample consists of approximately 460,000 distinct CDR3 sequences, around 14% of them appearing once. The sample comprised blood. The receptor source for this set is a woman aged 25 to 39 with Graves' ophthalmopathy.

This clonotype was picked up a small number of times. The chain couples TRBV12-3 or TRBV12-4 to TRBJ2-2; D assignment may be TRBD1 or TRBD2 (5 bases each). The CDR3 extends over 14 amino acids. Trimming took 5 bases from V and 8 from J, leaving 15 bases between them. The CDR3 loop is CASSMTAVPGELFF. In DNA, the CDR3 is TGTGCCAGCAGTATGACAGCGGTCCCTGGGGAGCTGTTTTTT.

Many counts were recorded for this clonotype. The V and J genes are TRBV28 and TRBJ1-5; possibly TRBD1 for D (5 bases). Germline loops: CDR1 MDHEN, CDR2 SYDVKM. This CDR3 comprises 15 residues. Trimming shortened V by 2 bases and J by 3 bases, and 11 bases separated the two germline ends. As DNA, the CDR3 is TGTGCCAGCAGTTTACCAGACAGCTACAATCAGCCCCAGCATTTT. It yields the protein CASSLPDSYNQPQHF.

This clonotype was seen many times. The rearrangement links TRBV6-1 to TRBJ2-7, with a weak D call TRBD2 (5 bases). V dropped 5 bases and J dropped 3 bases, with 11 bases sitting between them. In germline, CDR1 is MNHNS, CDR2 SASEGT. This CDR3 region has 13 residues. The DNA of the CDR3 is TGTGCCAGCAGTCCGGGATTCGACTACGAGCAGTACTTC. As protein: CASSPGFDYEQYF.

This clonotype appeared many times. The chain employs TRBV7-2 and TRBJ2-5, with D possibly TRBD2 on 6 matching bases. CDR3 length: 14 amino acids. Germline assignment: CDR1 SGHTA and CDR2 FQGNSA. The V end lost 3 bases, the J end lost 5 bases, and 13 bases lay between the germline ends. CDR3 DNA: TGTGCCAGCAGCTTCGGGGGTTCCAAGGAGACCCAGTACTTC. Its protein product is CASSFGGSKETQYF.